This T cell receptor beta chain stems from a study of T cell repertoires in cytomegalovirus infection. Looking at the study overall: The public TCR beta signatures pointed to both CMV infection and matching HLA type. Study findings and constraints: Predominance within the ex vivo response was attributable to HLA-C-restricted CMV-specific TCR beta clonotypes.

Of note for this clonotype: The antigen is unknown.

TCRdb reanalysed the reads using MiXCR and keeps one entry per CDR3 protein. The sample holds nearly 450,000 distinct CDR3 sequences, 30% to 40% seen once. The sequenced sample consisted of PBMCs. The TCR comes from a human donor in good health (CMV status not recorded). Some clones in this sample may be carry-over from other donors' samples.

CDR3 region: CASSQDLYHPYNEQFF. Here the CDR3 DNA reads TGCGCCAGCAGCCAAGATCTCTACCACCCGTACAATGAGCAGTTCTTC. This chain uses TRBV4-3 with TRBJ2-1; no reliable D call. Per the germline V gene, CDR1 is LGHNA and CDR2 is YSLEER. This CDR3 is 16 amino acids long. Trimming pared 0 bases from V and 4 bases from J, leaving 13 bases between.